Sequencing of this T cell receptor (beta chain) was carried out in a study of cytomegalovirus exposure and HLA in healthy donors. In the study overall: HLA-typed donors were the source of approximately 88 million unique TCRs held in an early data release. Overall study results and limits: Indistinguishable V segments such as TRBV6-2 and TRBV6-3 were excluded. Later analysis revealed greater clonal expansion in HLA-associated TCR beta chains than in equally common others.

This clone was detected once. Its specificity is not known. Trimming took off 1 base at V and 4 bases at J, with 17 bases between the two ends. Looked up from germline, CDR1 is MNHEY and CDR2 is SMNVEV (reference sequence). CDR3 length: 17 residues. Whereas donors were nominally healthy upon sampling, unrecorded immune exposures were probable. PCR amplification relied on 60 Vbeta primers (plus 13 Jbeta primers). Sequencing was performed with immunoSEQ multiplex PCR; in TCRdb, only in-frame clones are kept and a portion is missing. The sample has approximately 160,000 clones, around 77% seen once; the top ten hold around 1.6%.

Sequencing was carried out using PBMCs. The TCR was taken from a woman in her 30s in good health and CMV-seronegative. The chain has TRBV27 and TRBJ2-1; TRBD2 might be the D (6 bases). The CDR3 coding sequence is TGTGCCAGCAGTTTATATAGGAGCGGGTCGCGGTACAATGAGCAGTTCTTC. Amino acids: CASSLYRSGSRYNEQFF.